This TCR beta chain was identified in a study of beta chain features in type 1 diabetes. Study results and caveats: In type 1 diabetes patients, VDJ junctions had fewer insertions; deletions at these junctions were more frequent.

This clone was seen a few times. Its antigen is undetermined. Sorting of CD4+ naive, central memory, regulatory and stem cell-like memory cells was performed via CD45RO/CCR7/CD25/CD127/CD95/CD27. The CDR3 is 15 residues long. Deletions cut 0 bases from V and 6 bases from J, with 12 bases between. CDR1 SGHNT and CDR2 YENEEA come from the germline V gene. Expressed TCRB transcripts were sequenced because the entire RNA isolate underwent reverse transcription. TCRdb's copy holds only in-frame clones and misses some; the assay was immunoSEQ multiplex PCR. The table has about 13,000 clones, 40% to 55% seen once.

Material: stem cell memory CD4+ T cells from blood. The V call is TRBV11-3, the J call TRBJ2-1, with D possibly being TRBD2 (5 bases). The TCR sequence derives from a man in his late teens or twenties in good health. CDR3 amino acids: CASSLEGSGINEQFF. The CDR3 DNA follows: TGTGCCAGCAGCTTAGAGGGGTCCGGGATCAATGAGCAGTTCTTC.